The 24 T cell receptor beta chains reported below all come from one sample, sequenced in a study of blood T cell repertoires in COVID-19 (dated by TCRdb to between 2020 and 2021). Libraries were prepared through the immunoSEQ multiplex PCR assay. TCRdb mirrors the immuneACCESS table, restricted to in-frame sequences. Some clones are absent from its copies; in checked studies, under half trace to an unresolved V gene, and the reason for the others is unknown. The sample table lists a few hundred thousand clones, more than 65% of them with a count of one. Together, the top ten hold 2.5% to 3.5% of the sample. What was sequenced was peripheral blood. The receptors here all came from a woman between 18 and 29 years old with acute or convalescent COVID-19.

V is TRBV30 and J is TRBJ2-2, with 7 positions matching TRBD1. Germline loops: CDR1 GTSNPN, CDR2 SVGIG (reference sequence). With V trimmed by 1 base and J by 1 base, 0 bases remained unmatched. The CDR3 is 14 amino acids. Here the CDR3 DNA reads TGTGCCTGGAGTGGGACAGGGAACACCGGGGAGCTGTTTTTT. Protein product: CAWSGTGNTGELFF.

The chain employs TRBV15 and TRBJ1-6; D is possibly TRBD1 (5 bases). Trimming cost V 1 base and J 10 bases, with 14 bases left between them. CDR1 and CDR2 (germline): LNHNV, YYDKDF (reference sequence). There are 15 residues in the CDR3. The CDR3 loop is CATSRAGTGGSPLHF. CDR3 DNA: TGTGCCACCAGCAGAGCCGGGACCGGGGGATCACCCCTCCACTTT.

The V call is TRBV12-3 or TRBV12-4, the J call TRBJ2-7, with D perhaps matching TRBD2 (6 bases). The CDR3 runs to 11 residues. V was trimmed by 7 bases and J by 6 bases, leaving 10 bases between them. CDR3 DNA: TGTGCCAGCACCGGGGGTGGCGAGCAGTACTTC. Residues: CASTGGGEQYF.

In its sample, this clone was seen once. The rearrangement uses TRBV5-6 and TRBJ2-5, with 11 positions matching TRBD2. Germline CDR1 and CDR2: SGHDT and YYEEEE. After removal of 0 bases from V and 5 bases from J, the junction contained 6 bases not matched to a gene. This CDR3 is built from 16 residues. The CDR3 here is CASSLGRIAGGETQYF. The CDR3 DNA is TGTGCCAGCAGCTTGGGAAGGATAGCGGGAGGGGAGACCCAGTACTTC.

The chain uses TRBV9 and TRBJ2-1; 8 positions agree with TRBD2. Germline values: CDR1 SGDLS, CDR2 YYNGEE. The trim removed 4 bases at V and 5 bases at J, leaving 8 bases unmatched. The CDR3 runs 15 residues. For the CDR3, the DNA is TGTGCCAGCAGCCTCGGACTAGCTTCCCACAATGAGCAGTTCTTC. Translating it yields CASSLGLASHNEQFF. The full variable domain, rest sourced from reference TRBV9 and TRBJ2-1, is DSGVTQTPKHLITATGQRVTLRCSPRSGDLSVYWYQQSLDQGLQFLIQYYNGEERAKGNILERFSAQQFPDLHSELNLSSLELGDSALYFCASSLGLASHNEQFFGPGTRLTVL.

The chain employs TRBV19 and TRBJ1-4, with 8 nucleotides matching TRBD1. This CDR3 is built from 15 residues. Germline values: CDR1 LNHDA, CDR2 SQIVND (reference sequence). V shed 4 bases and J 7 bases; nucleotides not matched to a gene: 8. The CDR3 region is CASSNRWTGFEKLFF. The CDR3 region has the DNA TGTGCCAGTAGTAATCGATGGACAGGGTTTGAAAAACTGTTTTTT.

The gene calls are TRBV28 and TRBJ2-1; possible D gene TRBD1, 5 bases. Deletions cut 6 bases from V and 3 bases from J, with 12 bases between. CDR3 length equals 14 residues. Per germline, CDR1 MDHEN and CDR2 SYDVKM. The CDR3 DNA reads TGTGCCAGCAGCTTCTCCAGGGACTACAATGAGCAGTTCTTC. It specifies CASSFSRDYNEQFF.

This chain joins TRBV6-5 and TRBJ2-7; TRBD2 aligns across 8 bases. Germline trimming cut 2 bases from V and 0 bases from J; bases unmatched to any gene: 3. CDR3 length: 15 residues. From germline, CDR1 is MNHEY and CDR2 SVGAGI. For the CDR3, the DNA is TGTGCCAGCAGTTACGCGGGAGGAGGCTCCTACGAGCAGTACTTC. It yields the protein CASSYAGGGSYEQYF.

J is TRBJ2-1 and V is TRBV11-3; 8 bases are shared with TRBD2. This CDR3 is 15 amino acids long. Germline V gives CDR1 SGHNT, CDR2 YENEEA. V was clipped by 2 bases and J by 9 bases; unmatched bases: 9. Here the CDR3 DNA reads TGTGCCAGCAGCTTATTTGCGGGAGGCAGGAGTGAGCAGTTCTTC. Protein: CASSLFAGGRSEQFF.

This sequence joins TRBV7-2 and TRBJ1-6; D uncertain. The CDR3 totals 14 residues. The germline CDR1 and CDR2 sequences are SGHTA and FQGNSA. V gave up 3 bases and J gave up 5 bases, with 8 bases separating them. CDR3 loop: CASSFWQNNSPLHF. The CDR3 coding sequence is TGTGCCAGCAGCTTCTGGCAGAATAATTCACCCCTCCACTTT.

This clone came up once. The CDR3 nucleotides read TGTGCCAGCAGCTTAGGGGACAGGTTCCCCTACGAGCAGTACTTC. Translated: CASSLGDRFPYEQYF. The V gene is TRBV7-9, the J gene TRBJ2-7, with 8 bases matching TRBD1. There are 15 residues in the CDR3. Trimming cost V 1 base and J 2 bases; bases outside gene matches: 4. Germline CDR1 is SEHNR and CDR2 is FQNEAQ (reference sequence). The whole variable domain, filled in from reference TRBV7-9 and TRBJ2-7, reads DTGVSQNPRHKITKRGQNVTFRCDPISEHNRLYWYRQTLGQGPEFLTYFQNEAQLEKSRLLSDRFSAERPKGSFSTLEIQRTEQGDSAMYLCASSLGDRFPYEQYFGPGTRLTVT.

DNA for the CDR3: TGTGCCAGCAGTTTCCACGAAAGACATATGATGGGCAGGTTCTATGGCTACACCTTC. As protein: CASSFHERHMMGRFYGYTF. J is TRBJ1-2 and V is TRBV6-8; D uncertain. V lost 4 bases, J lost 4 bases, and 28 bases lay in between. Germline V gene sequence: CDR1 MNHGY, CDR2 SAAAGT. The CDR3 has 19 residues.

For the CDR3, the DNA is TGTGCCAGTAGTATAACCGCGACTAGCGGGAAAAAATCCAGCTCCTACGAGCAGTACTTC. It translates to CASSITATSGKKSSSYEQYF. The chain combines TRBV19 with TRBJ2-7, with 11 positions matching TRBD2. J was trimmed by 0 bases and V by 2 bases; bases with no gene match: 15. Germline-derived CDR1 and CDR2 are LNHDA and SQIVND (reference sequence). The CDR3 consists of 20 residues.

This rearrangement joins TRBV18 to TRBJ1-5, with D perhaps TRBD1 (5 bases). Germline CDR1 is KGHSH and CDR2 is LQKENI. The CDR3 extends over 13 amino acids. V gave up 2 bases and J gave up 4 bases, with 6 bases separating them. The CDR3 loop reads CASSPDRNQPQHF. In DNA, the CDR3 is TGTGCCAGCTCACCAGACAGAAATCAGCCCCAGCATTTT.

The chain recombines TRBV10-2 with TRBJ2-1; the D gene is possibly TRBD1 (6 bases). V was pared by 5 bases and J by 9 bases, with 17 bases between. Germline V gene sequence: CDR1 WSHSY, CDR2 SAAADI. The CDR3 totals 14 residues. DNA of the CDR3: TGCGCCAGCAGTCGGCCAGGGGATAAGCGTGAGCAGTTCTTC. It translates to CASSRPGDKREQFF.

The gene calls are TRBV15 and TRBJ1-2; TRBD1 might be the D (5 bases). The V gene's germline CDR1 is LNHNV and CDR2 YYDKDF (reference sequence). This CDR3 region has 16 residues. The V end was cut by 0 bases, the J end by 5 bases, with 16 bases between. CDR3 amino acids: CATSRDPKGRDYGYTF. CDR3 bases: TGTGCCACCAGCAGAGACCCCAAGGGGCGAGATTATGGCTACACCTTC. Together with reference TRBV15 and TRBJ1-2, the CDR3 gives the full variable domain: DAMVIQNPRYQVTQFGKPVTLSCSQTLNHNVMYWYQQKSSQAPKLLFHYYDKDFNNEADTPDNFQSRRPNTSFCFLDIRSPGLGDTAMYLCATSRDPKGRDYGYTFGSGTRLTVV.

V usage is TRBV7-8 and J usage is TRBJ2-5; the match to TRBD2 covers 7 bases. The CDR3 spans 17 residues. The V gene's germline CDR1 is SGHVS and CDR2 FQNEAQ. The V and J ends lost 0 bases and 1 base, in that order; junction bases with no gene match: 8. The CDR3 loop is CASSLALWEGGQETQYF. CDR3 sequence (DNA): TGTGCCAGCAGCTTAGCGTTGTGGGAGGGCGGCCAAGAGACCCAGTACTTC.

This sequence joins TRBV12-3 or TRBV12-4 and TRBJ1-2; D perhaps matches TRBD1 (6 bases). The CDR3 totals 13 residues. V was trimmed by 5 bases and J by 7 bases, leaving 14 bases between them. CDR3 nucleotides: TGTGCCAGCAGTCCGCGGGGGGGGCTTGGCTACACCTTC. Its protein is CASSPRGGLGYTF.

This sequence joins TRBV7-8 and TRBJ2-1, with 8 bases fitting TRBD2. The V segment lost 1 base and the J segment 7 bases; nucleotides outside the gene matches: 12. This CDR3 has 17 amino acids. Germline V gene data show CDR1 as SGHVS and CDR2 as FQNEAQ. The CDR3 region is CASSLETLGRAGNEQFF. The DNA for the CDR3 is TGTGCCAGCAGCTTAGAAACGCTCGGGAGGGCCGGGAATGAGCAGTTCTTC.

The chain is built from TRBV19 and TRBJ2-7; 11 nucleotides line up with TRBD2. Looked up from germline, CDR1 is LNHDA and CDR2 is SQIVND (reference sequence). V gave up 3 bases and J gave up 4 bases; unmatched junction bases: 11. This CDR3 spans 17 amino acids. The CDR3 sequence is CASSITLASGRIYEQYF. The CDR3 DNA reads as TGTGCCAGTAGTATCACTCTGGCTAGCGGGAGGATATACGAGCAGTACTTC.

The chain uses TRBV28 and TRBJ2-1; 7 bases line up with TRBD2. The CDR3 covers 12 residues. Germline trimming cut 7 bases from V and 8 bases from J; bases unmatched to any gene: 5. The V gene's germline CDR1 is MDHEN and CDR2 SYDVKM. The CDR3: CASNGGGDEQFF. CDR3 DNA sequence: TGTGCCAGCAATGGGGGAGGGGATGAGCAGTTCTTC.

CDR3 nucleotide sequence: TGTGCCAGCAGCGTATCTCTGGCATCCACAGATACGCAGTATTTT. Translation gives CASSVSLASTDTQYF. J is TRBJ2-3 and V is TRBV9; D remains ambiguous. The germline V gene encodes CDR1 SGDLS and CDR2 YYNGEE. V was pared by 1 base and J by 2 bases, with 11 bases between. The CDR3 is made up of 15 amino acids.

The chain carries TRBV6-5 and TRBJ2-7; TRBD2 matches at 10 bases. Germline CDR1 and CDR2: MNHEY and SVGAGI. The CDR3 has 14 amino acids. With V trimmed by 2 bases and J by 5 bases, 3 bases remained unmatched. CDR3 amino acids: CASSYQLAGDEQYF. In nucleotides, the CDR3 is TGTGCCAGCAGTTACCAGCTAGCGGGAGACGAGCAGTACTTC.

V gene TRBV3-1 (or the pseudogene TRBV3-2) combines with J gene TRBJ1-1; TRBD1 matches at 9 bases. CDR3 length: 16 amino acids. Per the germline V gene, CDR1 is LGHDT and CDR2 is YNNKEL (reference sequence). With V trimmed by 1 base and J by 12 bases, 15 bases remained unmatched. CDR3 loop: CASSQGSDRGGTGTFF. In DNA form, the CDR3 reads TGTGCCAGCAGCCAAGGATCGGACAGGGGAGGTACGGGAACTTTCTTT.